What follows is one T cell receptor beta chain and its context. The target antigen is unknown. The same CDR3 arises from other DNA sequences in this sample as well. As for time point: week 23, last vaccination. Each dose delivered 300 ug of mutant IDH1 20-mer peptide subcutaneously with imiquimod. Assay: immunoSEQ multiplex PCR; the TCRdb copy retains only in-frame clones and omits some. This sample has 50,000 to 85,000 clones, with under 90% found just once. These data originate in a study of a mutant IDH1 vaccine in newly diagnosed glioma. Study-level background: Treated patients, averaging approximately 40 years, were around 62% male and about 38% female. Patients were pretreated with radiotherapy, temozolomide, or both, mostly both.

The sequence was collected from a man aged 18 to 30 with glioma. The source was PBMCs, collected from a glioma patient whose treatment included an IDH1 peptide vaccine.

The CDR3, as DNA: TGCGCCAGCAGCTTGGGTACTGAAGCTTTCTTT. It codes for CASSLGTEAFF. This sequence joins TRBV5-1 and TRBJ1-1; no clear D gene. Germline lookup yields CDR1 SGHRS and CDR2 YFSETQ. CDR3 length: 11 residues. Trimming left V 0 bases short and J 5 bases short, with 2 bases between.